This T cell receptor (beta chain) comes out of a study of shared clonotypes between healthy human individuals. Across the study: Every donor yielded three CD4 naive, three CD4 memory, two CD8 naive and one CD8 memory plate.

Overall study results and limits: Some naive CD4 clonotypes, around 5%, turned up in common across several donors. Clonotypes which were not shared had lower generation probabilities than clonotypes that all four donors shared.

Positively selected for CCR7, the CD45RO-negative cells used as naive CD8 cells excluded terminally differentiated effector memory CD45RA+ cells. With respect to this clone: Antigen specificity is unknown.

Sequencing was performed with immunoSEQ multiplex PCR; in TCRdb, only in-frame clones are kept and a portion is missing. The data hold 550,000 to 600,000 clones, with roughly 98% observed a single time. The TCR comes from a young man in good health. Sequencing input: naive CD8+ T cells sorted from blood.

The CDR3 region is CASKVAGSYEQYF. The CDR3 DNA sequence: TGTGCCAGCAAAGTGGCGGGCTCCTACGAGCAGTACTTC. The chain links TRBV27 to TRBJ2-7, with D perhaps TRBD2 (5 bases). Per the germline V gene, CDR1 is MNHEY and CDR2 is SMNVEV (reference sequence). The CDR3 totals 13 residues. Trimming stripped 7 bases from V and 0 bases from J, with 10 bases between.